This T cell receptor (beta chain) is drawn from a study of blood T cell repertoires in COVID-19 (dated by TCRdb to about 2020). Study-wide context: The collaborator samples originated in the United States, Italy and Spain and spanned the acute and convalescent phases of COVID-19. The prospective study material was composed of cDNA or gDNA derived from T cells, B-cell-depleted T cells, or PBMCs. Deeply sampled blood TCRbeta repertoires from subjects exposed to, actively infected with, or recovered from COVID-19 were included in the dataset. The repertoires were made available in a free public database intended to serve as a resource for research on the immune response to SARS-CoV-2. The samples were drawn from the first 160 participants of the ongoing ImmuneRACE study and from 1,254 subjects provided by 6 global collaborators. Sample metadata almost always included a de-identified subject ID, COVID-19 status, age in years and sex. Where available, HLA class I and class II types were taken from metadata supplied by the sample provider and were not determined by assay-based typing.

The immunoSEQ Assay, a bias-controlled multiplex PCR, was used to amplify TCRbeta CDR3 regions from genomic DNA. Processing in the source paper ran as follows. Nucleated cell counts per sample were estimated from amplification of reference gene primers within the assay. To quantify the absolute abundance of each unique TCRbeta CDR3 rearrangement, sequence reads were collapsed and filtered. Productive Simpson clonality was computed per sample as the square root of Simpson's diversity index over productive rearrangements. The table was pulled from immuneACCESS by TCRdb, which kept in-frame rearrangements only. Such tables lose some clones; where checked, under half of the loss comes from unresolved V genes, and the rest has no known cause. From that table come the V and J calls and clone size; the DNA was used to work out D and trimming. Across this sample there are 99,000 or so clones, with 90% to 95% seen only once. Approximately 5.5% of the sample rests with the top ten.

Inclusive of the bounding cysteine and phenylalanine, the CDR3 is 15 residues long. The entry retains the CDR3 DNA only, 45 bases that are in frame from base 1. The CDR1 and CDR2 encoded by the germline V gene are SGHTA and FQGNSA. Trimming takes 5 bases off V and 2 bases off J; junction bases not matched to a gene: 2. Results the study describes overall, beyond this receptor: The quantity of clinical and demographic metadata differed by source and by participant and was supplied without curation.

Comments on this clone: Its antigen target is currently unknown. Base qualities are not at hand, and no much larger clone is one base apart. Other DNA sequences in this sample translate to the same CDR3.

Whole blood was collected in K2EDTA tubes by collaborating institutions according to the institutions' own protocols. Collaborator samples were shipped for TCRbeta analysis as frozen whole blood, isolated PBMCs, or DNA extracted from either sample type. Material: peripheral blood. The sequence is built from TRBV7-2 and TRBJ2-1, and 11 junction bases match TRBD2. This receptor was identified in a human donor in a cohort sampled during active COVID-19. The CDR3 sequence is CASSLTSGTYNEQFF. The bases read TGTGCCAGCAGCCTGACTAGCGGGACCTACAATGAGCAGTTCTTC.